Each of the 14 T cell receptor beta chains below was sequenced from the same sample in a study of T cell responses to AZD1222 COVID-19 vaccine. Profiling relied on immunoSEQ multiplex PCR, and the TCRdb table lists in-frame clones only, not all of them. The sample lists about 100,000 clones, just under 90% seen once, with approximately 15% in the top ten. Sequences were derived from peripheral blood, sampled on day 0 of AZD1222 vaccination. Receptor source: an adult in good health.

This chain joins TRBV5-1 and TRBJ2-1; a possible D gene is TRBD1 (6 bases). The CDR3 contains 14 residues. V was cut by 1 base and J by 2 bases, with 7 bases left in between. The germline V gene encodes CDR1 SGHRS and CDR2 YFSETQ. The CDR3, as DNA: TGCGCCAGCAGCTTGTGGGGGCCCTACAATGAGCAGTTCTTC. It translates to CASSLWGPYNEQFF.

The rearrangement uses TRBV6-6 and TRBJ2-7; D unresolved. Germline CDR1 is MNHNY and CDR2 is SVGAGI (reference sequence). The ends were cut back, 2 bases at V and 6 bases at J, with 11 bases in the middle. The CDR3 spans 13 residues. The CDR3 region is CASSYPERSEQYF. In nucleotides, the CDR3 is TGTGCCAGCAGTTACCCCGAACGAAGCGAGCAGTACTTC.

This sequence joins TRBV14 and TRBJ1-1, with 9 nucleotides matching TRBD1. This CDR3 is 15 amino acids long. V gave up 1 base and J gave up 6 bases; unmatched junction bases: 6. From germline, CDR1 is SGHDN and CDR2 FVKESK. The CDR3 nucleotides are TGTGCCAGCAGCCAAGGGACAGGGGAATGGTCTGAAGCTTTCTTT. Its protein product is CASSQGTGEWSEAFF.

The chain uses TRBV5-1 and TRBJ2-6; tentative D call: TRBD2 (5 bases). V was shortened by 1 base and J by 3 bases, with 8 bases between the two germline ends. Germline assignment: CDR1 SGHRS and CDR2 YFSETQ. The CDR3 totals 15 residues. CDR3: CASSLPAGGANVLTF. The CDR3, as DNA: TGCGCCAGCAGCTTGCCCGCGGGTGGGGCCAACGTCCTGACTTTC.

The rearrangement links TRBV29-1 to TRBJ2-7, with D possibly being TRBD2 (5 bases). Per the germline V gene, CDR1 is SQVTM and CDR2 is ANQGSEA. The CDR3 runs 11 residues. Trimming took off 6 bases at V and 2 bases at J, with 8 bases between the two ends. This CDR3 is CSVTGTYEQYF. The CDR3 region has the DNA TGCAGCGTAACGGGGACCTACGAGCAGTACTTC.

This sequence joins TRBV27 and TRBJ1-1; no definite D call. In germline, CDR1 is MNHEY, CDR2 SMNVEV (reference sequence). There are 16 residues in the CDR3. V was pared by 2 bases and J by 3 bases, with 16 bases between. The CDR3 DNA follows: TGTGCCAGCAGTTTAGGTCAAACGGAACCCTACACTGAAGCTTTCTTT. This gives the protein CASSLGQTEPYTEAFF.

This chain joins TRBV5-1 and TRBJ2-2, with 8 bases identical to TRBD1. Germline values: CDR1 SGHRS, CDR2 YFSETQ. The CDR3 loop spans 15 amino acids. The V segment lost 4 bases and the J segment 2 bases; nucleotides outside the gene matches: 4. The chain's CDR3 is CASSPGQGNTGELFF. CDR3 DNA: TGCGCCAGCAGCCCCGGACAGGGAAACACCGGGGAGCTGTTTTTT. Full variable domain (missing parts from reference TRBV5-1 and TRBJ2-2): KAGVTQTPRYLIKTRGQQVTLSCSPISGHRSVSWYQQTPGQGLQFLFEYFSETQRNKGNFPGRFSGRQFSNSRSEMNVSTLELGDSALYLCASSPGQGNTGELFFGEGSRLTVL.

The V and J genes are TRBV9 and TRBJ1-1; D not certain. Germline V gene lookup returns CDR1 SGDLS and CDR2 YYNGEE. Trimming shortened V by 4 bases and J by 2 bases, and 6 bases separated the two germline ends. CDR3 length: 12 amino acids. The CDR3 DNA is TGTGCCAGCAGCCCTTATAACACTGAAGCTTTCTTT. Translated, it gives CASSPYNTEAFF.

The rearrangement links TRBV18 to TRBJ2-7, with D hard to call. Germline CDR1 reads KGHSH; CDR2 reads LQKENI. The length of the CDR3 is 15 residues. The V gene lost 0 bases and the J gene lost 0 bases, with 9 bases spanning the gap. The CDR3 sequence is CASSPPGSRSYEQYF. In DNA, the CDR3 is TGTGCCAGCTCACCACCGGGCAGCCGCTCCTACGAGCAGTACTTC.

The rearrangement uses TRBV5-8 and TRBJ2-3; TRBD2 might be the D (6 bases). CDR1 and CDR2 (germline): SGHTS, YDEGEE. The CDR3 runs 13 residues. Trimming took off 6 bases at V and 4 bases at J, with 12 bases between the two ends. The CDR3 sequence is CASILLASDTQYF. CDR3 coding DNA: TGTGCCAGCATTCTACTAGCCTCAGATACGCAGTATTTT. The whole variable domain, remainder taken from reference TRBV5-8 and TRBJ2-3, is EAGVTQSPTHLIKTRGQQATLRCSPISGHTSVYWYQQALGLGLQFLLWYDEGEERNRGNFPPRFSGRQFPNYSSELNVNALELEDSALYLCASILLASDTQYFGPGTRLTVL.

The J gene is TRBJ2-5, the V gene TRBV7-2; perhaps TRBD2 as D (6 bases). Germline CDR1 SGHTA, CDR2 FQGNSA. This CDR3 has 15 residues. V was cut by 5 bases and J by 2 bases, with 15 bases left in between. CDR3 DNA sequence: TGTGCCAGCAGCGCCAGCCGGGGGATTCAAGAGACCCAGTACTTC. It specifies CASSASRGIQETQYF.

The chain links TRBV29-1 to TRBJ2-3; TRBD1 matches 7 bases. The trim removed 4 bases at V and 1 base at J, leaving 5 bases unmatched. Germline V CDR1 and CDR2: SQVTM, ANQGSEA. The CDR3 totals 14 residues. CDR3 sequence: CSVGRQGGTDTQYF. The CDR3 DNA reads as TGCAGCGTTGGTAGACAGGGAGGCACAGATACGCAGTATTTT.

The chain couples TRBV10-3 to TRBJ1-1; D remains unclear. The CDR3 has 14 residues. Germline V CDR1 and CDR2: ENHRY, SYGVKD. Between the trimmed V and J ends, which lost 6 bases and 1 base, there was a span of 12 bases. The CDR3 nucleotides read TGTGCCATCAGAGCGGGAGAAGGGAACACTGAAGCTTTCTTT. Protein sequence: CAIRAGEGNTEAFF.

The chain is built from TRBV18 and TRBJ1-2, with D perhaps TRBD1 (5 bases). V lost 3 bases, J lost 3 bases, and 11 bases lay in between. The CDR3 loop spans 14 amino acids. In germline, CDR1 is KGHSH, CDR2 LQKENI. The CDR3 DNA sequence: TGTGCCAGCTCACCGACGTCCAGGGACTATGGCTACACCTTC. It is translated as CASSPTSRDYGYTF.